A single sample gave rise to the 5 T cell receptor beta chains below, sequenced in a study of T-cell memory formation after mild COVID-19. TCRdb independently ran MiXCR on the 5' RACE reads; one entry per CDR3 protein. The sample holds 400,000 or so distinct CDR3 sequences; 15% to 20% are singletons and the top ten take roughly 8%. Sequenced input: PBMCs or a T cell subset sorted from them (not recorded which). The receptors here all came from an adult woman who had mild COVID-19 (a few samples of this study predate the infection). Cell type and time point are not known.

This clonotype was counted only a few times. CDR3 sequence reads: CASSPDRGSSYEQYF. The DNA for the CDR3 is TGTGCCAGCAGCCCGGACAGGGGGTCATCCTACGAGCAGTACTTC. The V call is TRBV5-5, the J call TRBJ2-7; 10 bases are a match to TRBD1. Losses at the gene ends were 4 bases for V and 1 base for J; bases not matched to a gene: 5. The CDR3 sequence is 15 residues long. The germline V gene encodes CDR1 SGHKS and CDR2 YYEKEE (reference sequence).

This clonotype has a handful of counts. This chain joins TRBV29-1 and TRBJ2-5; a possible D gene is TRBD1 (6 bases). V lost 4 bases, J lost 6 bases, and 15 bases lay in between. Germline V gives CDR1 SQVTM, CDR2 ANQGSEA. The CDR3 runs to 13 residues. The CDR3: CSVVFVDRQTQYF. Written as DNA, the CDR3 is TGCAGCGTTGTGTTCGTGGACAGACAGACCCAGTACTTC.

This chain connects TRBV5-6 to TRBJ2-1; maybe TRBD1 (5 bases). Germline CDR1 is SGHDT and CDR2 is YYEEEE. The CDR3 length is 15 residues. The V end lost 3 bases, the J end lost 5 bases, and 15 bases lay between the germline ends. CDR3 residues: CASSYIDRDNNEQFF. The CDR3 DNA reads TGTGCCAGCAGCTATATTGACAGAGATAACAATGAGCAGTTCTTC. The full variable domain, its missing parts supplied by reference TRBV5-6 and TRBJ2-1, is DAGVTQSPTHLIKTRGQQVTLRCSPKSGHDTVSWYQQALGQGPQFIFQYYEEEERQRGNFPDRFSGHQFPNYSSELNVNALLLGDSALYLCASSYIDRDNNEQFFGPGTRLTVL.

This sequence joins TRBV11-2 and TRBJ2-2; 10 bases map to TRBD2. V shed 2 bases, J shed 5 bases, and the junction held 2 bases outside the gene matches. Germline CDR1 and CDR2: SGHAT and FQNNGV. The CDR3 is 15 amino acids. CDR3 loop: CASSLKGLATGELFF. In nucleotides, the CDR3 is TGTGCCAGCAGCTTAAAGGGACTAGCGACCGGGGAGCTGTTTTTT.

The chain combines TRBV7-6 with TRBJ1-6; D possibly corresponds to TRBD1 (5 bases). This CDR3 is built from 15 residues. Germline CDR1 is SGHVS and CDR2 is FNYEAQ. V lost 0 bases, J lost 10 bases, and 13 bases lay in between. The CDR3 DNA is TGTGCCAGCAGCTTAGCGGGGGGGGGTGGCTCACCCCTCCACTTT. Protein sequence: CASSLAGGGGSPLHF.